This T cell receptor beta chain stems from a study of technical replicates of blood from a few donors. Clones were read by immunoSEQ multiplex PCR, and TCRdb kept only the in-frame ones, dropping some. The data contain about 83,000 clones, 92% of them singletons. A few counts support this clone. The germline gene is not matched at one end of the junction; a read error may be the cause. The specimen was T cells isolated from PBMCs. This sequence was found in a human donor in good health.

CDR3 sequence (DNA): TGTGCCAGCAGCCTAGGCCCTATTTCCGAAGCTTTCTTT. Amino acid sequence: CASSLGPISEAFF. The rearrangement uses TRBV13 and TRBJ1-1; no firm D call. The CDR3 totals 13 residues. Germline loops: CDR1 PRHDT, CDR2 FYEKMQ (reference sequence).